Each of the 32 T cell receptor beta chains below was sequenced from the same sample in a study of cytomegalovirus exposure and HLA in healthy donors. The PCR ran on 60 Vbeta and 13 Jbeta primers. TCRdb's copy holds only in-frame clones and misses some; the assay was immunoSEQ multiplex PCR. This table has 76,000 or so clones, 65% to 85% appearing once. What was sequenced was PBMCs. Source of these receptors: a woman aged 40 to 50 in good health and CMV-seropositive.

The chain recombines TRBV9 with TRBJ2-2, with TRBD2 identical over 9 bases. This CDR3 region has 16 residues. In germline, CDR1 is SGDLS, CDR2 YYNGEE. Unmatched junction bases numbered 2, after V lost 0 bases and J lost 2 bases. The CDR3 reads CASSVATSGNTGELFF. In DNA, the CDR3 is TGTGCCAGCAGCGTAGCGACTAGCGGAAACACCGGGGAGCTGTTTTTT. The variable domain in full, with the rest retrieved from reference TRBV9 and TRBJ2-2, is DSGVTQTPKHLITATGQRVTLRCSPRSGDLSVYWYQQSLDQGLQFLIQYYNGEERAKGNILERFSAQQFPDLHSELNLSSLELGDSALYFCASSVATSGNTGELFFGEGSRLTVL.

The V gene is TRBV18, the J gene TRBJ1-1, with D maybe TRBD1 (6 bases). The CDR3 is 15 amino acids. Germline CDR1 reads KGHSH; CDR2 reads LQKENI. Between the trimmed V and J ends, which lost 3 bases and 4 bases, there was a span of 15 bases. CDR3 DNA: TGTGCCAGCTCACCGAACGGGGGGGCCAGCACTGAAGCTTTCTTT. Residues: CASSPNGGASTEAFF.

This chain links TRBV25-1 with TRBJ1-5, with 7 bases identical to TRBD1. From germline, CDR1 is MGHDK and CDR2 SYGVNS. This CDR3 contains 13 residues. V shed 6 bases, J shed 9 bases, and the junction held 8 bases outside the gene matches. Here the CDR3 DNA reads TGTGCCAGCAGACACAGGGGTGGTGGGCCCCAGCATTTT. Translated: CASRHRGGGPQHF.

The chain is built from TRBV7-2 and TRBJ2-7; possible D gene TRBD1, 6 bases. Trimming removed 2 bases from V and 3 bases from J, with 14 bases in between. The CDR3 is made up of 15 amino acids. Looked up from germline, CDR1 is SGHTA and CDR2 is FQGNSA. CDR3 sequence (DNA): TGTGCCAGCAGCTTATACGTCGGGGACATCTACGAGCAGTACTTC. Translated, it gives CASSLYVGDIYEQYF.

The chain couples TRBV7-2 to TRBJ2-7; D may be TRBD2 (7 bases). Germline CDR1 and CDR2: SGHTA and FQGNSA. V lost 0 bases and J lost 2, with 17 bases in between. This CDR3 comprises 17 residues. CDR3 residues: CASSLASTGGFAYEQYF. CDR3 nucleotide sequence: TGTGCCAGCAGCTTAGCTTCCACGGGGGGCTTCGCCTACGAGCAGTACTTC.

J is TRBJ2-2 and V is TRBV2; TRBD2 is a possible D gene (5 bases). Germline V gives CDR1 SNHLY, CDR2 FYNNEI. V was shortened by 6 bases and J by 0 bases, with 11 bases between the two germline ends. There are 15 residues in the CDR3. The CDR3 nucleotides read TGTGCCAGCAGCGACGAGGGCGCGAACACCGGGGAGCTGTTTTTT. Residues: CASSDEGANTGELFF. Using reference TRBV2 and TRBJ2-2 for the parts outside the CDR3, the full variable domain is EPEVTQTPSHQVTQMGQEVILRCVPISNHLYFYWYRQILGQKVEFLVSFYNNEISEKSEIFDDQFSVERPDGSNFTLKIRSTKLEDSAMYFCASSDEGANTGELFFGEGSRLTVL.

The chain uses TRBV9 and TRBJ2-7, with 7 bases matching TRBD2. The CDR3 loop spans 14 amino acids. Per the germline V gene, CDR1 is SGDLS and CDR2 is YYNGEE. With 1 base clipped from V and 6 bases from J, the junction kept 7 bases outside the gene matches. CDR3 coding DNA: TGTGCCAGCAGCGTAACCGGGACTACGGGCGAGCAGTACTTC. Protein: CASSVTGTTGEQYF.

The DNA of the CDR3 is TGTGCCAGCAGCGGAGGGGCCGGGGCCAACGTCCTGACTTTC. Protein product: CASSGGAGANVLTF. The chain has TRBV5-4 and TRBJ2-6; weak D call: TRBD2 (6 bases). The ends were cut back, 4 bases at V and 4 bases at J, with 9 bases in the middle. Germline V gene sequence: CDR1 SGHNT, CDR2 YYREEE (reference sequence). This CDR3 comprises 14 residues.

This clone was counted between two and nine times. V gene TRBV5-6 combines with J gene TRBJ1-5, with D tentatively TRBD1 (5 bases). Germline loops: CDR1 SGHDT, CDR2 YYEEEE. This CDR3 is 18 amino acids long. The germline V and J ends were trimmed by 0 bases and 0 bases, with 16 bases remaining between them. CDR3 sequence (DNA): TGTGCCAGCAGCTTGGGTGGGTACTGGGGGGATAGCAATCAGCCCCAGCATTTT. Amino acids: CASSLGGYWGDSNQPQHF.

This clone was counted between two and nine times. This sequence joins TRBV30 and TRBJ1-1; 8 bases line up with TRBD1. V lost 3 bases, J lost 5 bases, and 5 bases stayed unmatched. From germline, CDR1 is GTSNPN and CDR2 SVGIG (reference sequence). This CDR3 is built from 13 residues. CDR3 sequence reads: CAWSYRGNTEAFF. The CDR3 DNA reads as TGTGCCTGGAGCTACAGGGGGAATACTGAAGCTTTCTTT.

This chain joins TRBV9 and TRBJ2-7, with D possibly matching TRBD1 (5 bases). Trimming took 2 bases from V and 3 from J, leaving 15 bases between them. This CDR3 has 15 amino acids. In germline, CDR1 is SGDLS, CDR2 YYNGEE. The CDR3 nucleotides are TGTGCCAGCAGCGTGGAGCAGGGTGACGGCTACGAGCAGTACTTC. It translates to CASSVEQGDGYEQYF. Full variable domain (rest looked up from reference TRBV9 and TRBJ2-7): DSGVTQTPKHLITATGQRVTLRCSPRSGDLSVYWYQQSLDQGLQFLIQYYNGEERAKGNILERFSAQQFPDLHSELNLSSLELGDSALYFCASSVEQGDGYEQYFGPGTRLTVT.

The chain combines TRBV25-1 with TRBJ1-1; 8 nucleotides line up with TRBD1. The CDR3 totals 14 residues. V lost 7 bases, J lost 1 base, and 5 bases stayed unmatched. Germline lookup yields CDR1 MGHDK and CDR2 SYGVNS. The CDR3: CASTRTGRNTEAFF. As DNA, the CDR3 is TGTGCCAGCACCCGGACAGGGAGGAACACTGAAGCTTTCTTT. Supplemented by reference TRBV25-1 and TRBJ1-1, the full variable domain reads EADIYQTPRYLVIGTGKKITLECSQTMGHDKMYWYQQDPGMELHLIHYSYGVNSTEKGDLSSESTVSRIRTEHFPLTLESARPSHTSQYLCASTRTGRNTEAFFGQGTRLTVV.

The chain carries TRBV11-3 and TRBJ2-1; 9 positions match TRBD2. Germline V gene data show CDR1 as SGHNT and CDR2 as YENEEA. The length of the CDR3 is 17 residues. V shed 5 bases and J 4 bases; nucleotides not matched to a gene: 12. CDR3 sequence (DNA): TGTGCCAGCAGCACCTCCATGACTAGCGGCGGATACAATGAGCAGTTCTTC. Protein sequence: CASSTSMTSGGYNEQFF.

The DNA for the CDR3 is TGCAGTGCTAGACACTTCGAGCAGTACTTC. This encodes CSARHFEQYF. The chain couples TRBV20-1 to TRBJ2-7; D is undetermined. The CDR3 sequence is 10 residues long. The V and J ends lost 2 bases and 6 bases respectively, with 5 bases between them. Germline V CDR1 and CDR2: DFQATT, SNEGSKA (reference sequence).

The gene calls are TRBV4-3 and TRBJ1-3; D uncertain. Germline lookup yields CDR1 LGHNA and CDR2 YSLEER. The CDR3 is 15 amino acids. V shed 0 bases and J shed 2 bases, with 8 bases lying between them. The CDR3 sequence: CASSQDRVTGNTIYF. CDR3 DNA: TGCGCCAGCAGCCAAGATCGAGTGACTGGAAACACCATATATTTT.

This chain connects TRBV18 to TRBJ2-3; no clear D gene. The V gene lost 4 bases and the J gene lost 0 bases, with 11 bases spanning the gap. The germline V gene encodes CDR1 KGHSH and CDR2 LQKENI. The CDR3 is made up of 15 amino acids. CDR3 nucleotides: TGTGCCAGCTCACGACCGGAGTATAGCACAGATACGCAGTATTTT. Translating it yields CASSRPEYSTDTQYF.

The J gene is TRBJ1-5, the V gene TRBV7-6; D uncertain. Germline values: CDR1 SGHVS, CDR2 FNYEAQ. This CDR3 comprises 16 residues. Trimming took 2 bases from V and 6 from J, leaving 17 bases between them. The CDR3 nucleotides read TGTGCCAGCAGCTTAAATCCACCTCCCTCCGGTCAGCCCCAGCATTTT. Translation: CASSLNPPPSGQPQHF.

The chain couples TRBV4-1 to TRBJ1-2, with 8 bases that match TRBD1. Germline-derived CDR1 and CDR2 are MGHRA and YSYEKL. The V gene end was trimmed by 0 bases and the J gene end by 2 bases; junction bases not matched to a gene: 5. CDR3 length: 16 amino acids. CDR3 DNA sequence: TGCGCCAGCAGCCAAGATGTCCAGGGGGCGAACTATGGCTACACCTTC. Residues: CASSQDVQGANYGYTF.

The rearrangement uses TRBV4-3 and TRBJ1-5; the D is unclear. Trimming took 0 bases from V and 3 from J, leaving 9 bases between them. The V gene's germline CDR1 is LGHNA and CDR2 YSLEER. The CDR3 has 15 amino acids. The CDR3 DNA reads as TGCGCCAGCAGCCAAGATCTGAACACCAATCAGCCCCAGCATTTT. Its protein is CASSQDLNTNQPQHF.

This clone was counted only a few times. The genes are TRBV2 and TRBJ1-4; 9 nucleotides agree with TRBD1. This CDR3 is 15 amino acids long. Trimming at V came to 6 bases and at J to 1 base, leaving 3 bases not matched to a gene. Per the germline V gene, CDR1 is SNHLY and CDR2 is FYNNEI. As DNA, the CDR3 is TGTGCCAGCAGCTACAGGGGGCGAACTAATGAAAAACTGTTTTTT. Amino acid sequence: CASSYRGRTNEKLFF.

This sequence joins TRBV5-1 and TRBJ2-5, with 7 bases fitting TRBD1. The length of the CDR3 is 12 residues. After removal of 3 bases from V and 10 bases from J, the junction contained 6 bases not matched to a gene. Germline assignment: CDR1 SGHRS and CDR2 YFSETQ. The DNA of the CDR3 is TGCGCCAGCAGCTCGCTTGACAGGGACCAGTACTTC. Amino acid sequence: CASSSLDRDQYF.

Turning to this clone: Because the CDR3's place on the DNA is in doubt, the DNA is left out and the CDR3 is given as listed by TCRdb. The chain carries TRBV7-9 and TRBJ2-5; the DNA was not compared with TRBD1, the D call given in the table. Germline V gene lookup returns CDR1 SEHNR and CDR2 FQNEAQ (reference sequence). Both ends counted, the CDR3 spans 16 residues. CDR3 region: CASSFGPGQGVGEQYF.

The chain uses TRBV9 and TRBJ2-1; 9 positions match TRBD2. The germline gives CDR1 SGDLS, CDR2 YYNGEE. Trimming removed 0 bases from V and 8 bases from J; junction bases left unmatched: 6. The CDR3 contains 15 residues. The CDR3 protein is CASSVDSGSPDEQFF. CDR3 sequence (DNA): TGTGCCAGCAGCGTAGATAGCGGGAGTCCCGATGAGCAGTTCTTC.

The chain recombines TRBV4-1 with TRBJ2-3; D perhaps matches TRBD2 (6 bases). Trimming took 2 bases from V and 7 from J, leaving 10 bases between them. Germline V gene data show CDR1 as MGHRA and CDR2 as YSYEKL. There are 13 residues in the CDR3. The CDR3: CASSQRETNTQYF. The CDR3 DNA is TGCGCCAGCAGCCAACGGGAGACCAATACGCAGTATTTT.

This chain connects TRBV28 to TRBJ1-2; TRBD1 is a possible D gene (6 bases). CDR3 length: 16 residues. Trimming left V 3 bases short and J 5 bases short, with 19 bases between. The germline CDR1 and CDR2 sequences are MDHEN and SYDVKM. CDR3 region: CASSFPEGVGDYGYTF. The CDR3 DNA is TGTGCCAGCAGTTTCCCCGAGGGGGTAGGGGATTATGGCTACACCTTC.

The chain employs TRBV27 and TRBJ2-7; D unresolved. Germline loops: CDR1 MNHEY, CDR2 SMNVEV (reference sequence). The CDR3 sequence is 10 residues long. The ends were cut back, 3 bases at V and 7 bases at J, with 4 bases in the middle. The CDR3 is CASSLREQYF. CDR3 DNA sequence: TGTGCCAGCAGTTTGAGAGAGCAGTACTTC.

In DNA, the CDR3 is TGCGCCAGCAGCCAAGGCTTCGGACAGGTGAACATTCAGTACTTC. Translated, it gives CASSQGFGQVNIQYF. V and J are TRBV4-3 and TRBJ2-4; 7 bases align to TRBD1. V gave up 1 base and J gave up 7 bases; unmatched junction bases: 7. This CDR3 spans 15 amino acids. Germline values: CDR1 LGHNA, CDR2 YSLEER.

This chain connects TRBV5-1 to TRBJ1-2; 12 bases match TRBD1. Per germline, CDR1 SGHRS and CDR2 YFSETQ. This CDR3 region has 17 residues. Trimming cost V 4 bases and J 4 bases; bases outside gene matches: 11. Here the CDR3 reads CASSPGTGGVSFYGYTF. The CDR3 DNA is TGCGCCAGCAGCCCAGGGACAGGGGGCGTTTCTTTCTATGGCTACACCTTC.

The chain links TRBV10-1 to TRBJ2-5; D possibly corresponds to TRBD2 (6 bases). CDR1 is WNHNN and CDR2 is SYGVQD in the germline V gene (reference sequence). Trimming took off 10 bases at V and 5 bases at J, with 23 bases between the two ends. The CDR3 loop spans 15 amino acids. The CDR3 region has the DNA TGCGCCACCCAATTAAACCTTGGCGGAGGGGAGACCCAGTACTTC. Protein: CATQLNLGGGETQYF.

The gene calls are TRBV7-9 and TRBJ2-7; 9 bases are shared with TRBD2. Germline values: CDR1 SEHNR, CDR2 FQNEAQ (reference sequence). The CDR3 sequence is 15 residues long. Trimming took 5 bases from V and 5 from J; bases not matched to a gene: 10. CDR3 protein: CASSPGLAHSDEQYF. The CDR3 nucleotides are TGTGCCAGCAGCCCCGGACTAGCGCATAGCGACGAGCAGTACTTC. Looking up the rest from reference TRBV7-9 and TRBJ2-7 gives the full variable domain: DTGVSQNPRHKITKRGQNVTFRCDPISEHNRLYWYRQTLGQGPEFLTYFQNEAQLEKSRLLSDRFSAERPKGSFSTLEIQRTEQGDSAMYLCASSPGLAHSDEQYFGPGTRLTVT.

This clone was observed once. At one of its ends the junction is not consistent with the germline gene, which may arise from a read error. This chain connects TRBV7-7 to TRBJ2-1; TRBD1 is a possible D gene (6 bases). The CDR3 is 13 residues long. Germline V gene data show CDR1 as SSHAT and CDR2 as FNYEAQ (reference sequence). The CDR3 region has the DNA TGTGCTAGCAGTCACAGGGCCTACAATGAGCAGTTCTTC. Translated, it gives CASSHRAYNEQFF. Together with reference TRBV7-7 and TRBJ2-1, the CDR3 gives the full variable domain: GAGVSQSPRYKVTKRGQDVTLRCDPISSHATLYWYQQALGQGPEFLTYFNYEAQPDKSGLPSDRFSAERPEGSISTLTIQRTEQRDSAMYRCASSHRAYNEQFFGPGTRLTVL.

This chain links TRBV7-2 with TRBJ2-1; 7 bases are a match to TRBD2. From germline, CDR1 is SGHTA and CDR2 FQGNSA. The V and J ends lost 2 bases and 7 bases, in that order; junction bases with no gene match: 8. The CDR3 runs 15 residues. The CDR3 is CASSLQGTGRNEQFF. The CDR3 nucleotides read TGTGCCAGCAGCTTACAGGGAACCGGGAGGAATGAGCAGTTCTTC.